The rows below give T cell receptor beta chains drawn from one sample of a study of cytomegalovirus exposure and HLA in healthy donors. The protocol was immunoSEQ multiplex PCR, while the TCRdb copy is restricted to in-frame clones and leaves out a portion. This sample yields around 130,000 clones, of which roughly 82% are seen a single time; approximately 1.1% belongs to the top ten. Sequenced: PBMCs. The receptors stem from a boy aged 10-17 years in good health and CMV-seronegative. CDR3s include the opening cysteine and the closing phenylalanine or tryptophan. The D gene is left open where the match is weak. Clone sizes are given selectively: once, few, many, or a class where the clone is expanded.

TRBD2 TRBJ2-3 . TRBV6-5 CASSYSERDYPDTQYF TGTGCCAGCAGTTACTCGGAAAGGGACTATCCAGATACGCAGTATTTT
TRBD2 TRBJ2-7 . TRBV7-9 CASSSAGLAGIYEQYF TGTGCCAGCAGCTCAGCGGGACTAGCGGGGATCTACGAGCAGTACTTC
. TRBJ2-1 . TRBV6-5 CASSSAGTADEQFF TGTGCCAGCAGTTCAGCCGGGACTGCCGATGAGCAGTTCTTC
. TRBJ1-6 . TRBV30 CAWRGASNSPLHF TGTGCCTGGCGGGGGGCCAGTAATTCACCCCTCCACTTT
. TRBJ2-7 . TRBV5-1 CASSLGGVGSYEQYF TGCGCCAGCAGCTTAGGCGGGGTGGGGTCCTACGAGCAGTACTTC
TRBD1 TRBJ1-4 . TRBV30 CAWSLSDRINEKLFF TGTGCCTGGAGTCTCTCGGACAGGATTAATGAAAAACTGTTTTTT
TRBD1 TRBJ2-5 few TRBV11-3 CASSPGQGIVETQYF TGTGCCAGCAGCCCGGGACAGGGAATTGTCGAGACCCAGTACTTC
. TRBJ2-2 . TRBV19 CASRVGGNTGELFF TGTGCCAGTAGGGTGGGAGGGAACACCGGGGAGCTGTTTTTT
. TRBJ2-1 once TRBV6-5 CATATDSYNEQFF TGTGCCACGGCGACTGACTCCTACAATGAGCAGTTCTTC
. TRBJ2-1 few TRBV7-8 CASSLAFQWRDGPREQFF TGTGCCAGCAGCTTAGCGTTTCAGTGGCGGGACGGTCCTAGAGAGCAGTTCTTC
TRBD1 TRBJ1-2 . TRBV5-1 CASRPGTGTTLANYGYTF TGCGCCAGCAGACCCGGGACAGGGACCACCCTCGCTAACTATGGCTACACCTTC
. TRBJ2-3 . TRBV4-1 CASSQLARDTDTQYF TGCGCCAGCAGCCAATTAGCCCGGGACACAGATACGCAGTATTTT
. TRBJ1-2 . TRBV6-6 CASSYSDAGYTF TGTGCCAGCAGTTATTCCGATGCGGGCTACACCTTC
. TRBJ1-1 . TRBV5-5 CASSSLAGGLAEAFF TGTGCCAGCAGCTCCCTGGCGGGGGGGCTGGCGGAAGCTTTCTTT
TRBD2 TRBJ2-5 few TRBV29-1 CSVEGRGGQETQYF TGCAGCGTTGAGGGCCGCGGGGGCCAAGAGACCCAGTACTTC
. TRBJ2-1 once TRBV5-1 CASSLGPRSYNEQFF TGCGCCAGCAGCTTGGGGCCCCGCTCCTACAATGAGCAGTTCTTC
. TRBJ1-2 . TRBV6-4 CASSPDYGPAYGYTF TGTGCCAGCAGTCCAGACTACGGGCCGGCCTATGGCTACACCTTC
TRBD2 TRBJ2-1 . TRBV4-1 CASSQDLAVTRPFF TGCGCCAGCAGCCAGGATCTAGCGGTGACCAGACCGTTCTTC
. TRBJ2-2 . TRBV2 CASTVREGTGELFF TGTGCCAGCACGGTCAGGGAAGGGACCGGGGAGCTGTTTTTT
TRBD1 TRBJ1-4 . TRBV11-2 CASSLDRAGEKLFF TGTGCCAGCAGCCTTGACAGGGCCGGCGAAAAACTGTTTTTT
TRBD2 TRBJ2-7 . TRBV7-7 CASSPGLAQSYEQYF TGTGCCAGCAGCCCCGGACTAGCGCAGAGCTACGAGCAGTACTTC
. TRBJ1-1 . TRBV5-1 CASSGQTGDTEAFF TGCGCCAGCAGCGGCCAGACAGGAGACACTGAAGCTTTCTTT
. TRBJ1-1 . TRBV5-1 CASSLVLGANTEAFF TGCGCCAGCAGCTTGGTTCTGGGGGCGAACACTGAAGCTTTCTTT
TRBD1 TRBJ2-2 . TRBV10-3 CATEPGQEVTGELFF TGTGCCACAGAACCGGGACAGGAGGTCACCGGGGAGCTGTTTTTT
TRBD1 TRBJ2-7 . TRBV30 CAWSTGQGYEQYF TGTGCCTGGAGTACCGGACAGGGCTACGAGCAGTACTTC
. TRBJ2-3 . TRBV5-1 CASSLEVGATSSTQYF TGCGCCAGCAGCTTGGAGGTGGGAGCCACGTCGTCTACGCAGTATTTT
TRBD1 TRBJ1-5 few TRBV27 CASSPGTGGNQPQHF TGTGCCAGCAGTCCCGGGACAGGGGGCAATCAGCCCCAGCATTTT
. TRBJ2-1 . TRBV19 CASHVTGAEQFF TGTGCCAGTCACGTGACAGGTGCGGAGCAGTTCTTC
. TRBJ2-7 . TRBV25-1 CASSEEGYEQYF TGTGCCAGCAGTGAAGAGGGCTACGAGCAGTACTTC